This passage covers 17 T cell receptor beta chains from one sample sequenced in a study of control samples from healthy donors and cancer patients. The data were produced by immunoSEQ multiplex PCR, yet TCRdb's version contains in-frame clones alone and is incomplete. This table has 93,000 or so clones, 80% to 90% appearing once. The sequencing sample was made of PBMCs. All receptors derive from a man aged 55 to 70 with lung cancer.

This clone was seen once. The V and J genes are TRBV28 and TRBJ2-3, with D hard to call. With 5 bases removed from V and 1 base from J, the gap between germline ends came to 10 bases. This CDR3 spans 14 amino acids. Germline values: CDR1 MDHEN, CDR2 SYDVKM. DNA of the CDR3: TGTGCCAGCAGTCCCCCTAGGGGCACAGATACGCAGTATTTT. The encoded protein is CASSPPRGTDTQYF.

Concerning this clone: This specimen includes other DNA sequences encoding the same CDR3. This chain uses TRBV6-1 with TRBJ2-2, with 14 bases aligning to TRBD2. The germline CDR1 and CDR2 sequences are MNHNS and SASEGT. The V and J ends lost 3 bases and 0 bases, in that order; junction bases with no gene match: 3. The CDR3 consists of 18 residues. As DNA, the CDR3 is TGTGCCAGCAGTGAGAGACTAGCGGGGGGGCCGAACACCGGGGAGCTGTTTTTT. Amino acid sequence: CASSERLAGGPNTGELFF.

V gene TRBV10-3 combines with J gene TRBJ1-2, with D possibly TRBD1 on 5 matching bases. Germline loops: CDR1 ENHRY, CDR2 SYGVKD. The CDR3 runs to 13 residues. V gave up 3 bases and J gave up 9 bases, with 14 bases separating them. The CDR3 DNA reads TGTGCCATCAGTGACAGGGATGTGGTAAGCTACACCTTC. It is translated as CAISDRDVVSYTF.

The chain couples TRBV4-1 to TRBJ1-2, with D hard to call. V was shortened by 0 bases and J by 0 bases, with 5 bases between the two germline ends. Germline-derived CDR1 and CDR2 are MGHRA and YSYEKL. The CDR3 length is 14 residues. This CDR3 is CASSQESANYGYTF. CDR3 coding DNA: TGCGCCAGCAGCCAAGAGTCTGCTAACTATGGCTACACCTTC.

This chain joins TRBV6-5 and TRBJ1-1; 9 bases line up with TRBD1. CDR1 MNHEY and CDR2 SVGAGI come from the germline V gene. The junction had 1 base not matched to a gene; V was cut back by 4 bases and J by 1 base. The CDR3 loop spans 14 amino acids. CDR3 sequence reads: CASSLTGGNTEAFF. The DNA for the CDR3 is TGTGCCAGCAGTTTGACAGGGGGGAACACTGAAGCTTTCTTT.

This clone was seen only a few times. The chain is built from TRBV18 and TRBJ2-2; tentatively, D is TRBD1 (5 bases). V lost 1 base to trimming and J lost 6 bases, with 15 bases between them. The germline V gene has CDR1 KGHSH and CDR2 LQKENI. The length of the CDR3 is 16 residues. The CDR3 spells CASSPLGQGNAGELFF. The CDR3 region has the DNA TGTGCCAGCTCACCACTGGGTCAGGGAAACGCCGGGGAGCTGTTTTTT.

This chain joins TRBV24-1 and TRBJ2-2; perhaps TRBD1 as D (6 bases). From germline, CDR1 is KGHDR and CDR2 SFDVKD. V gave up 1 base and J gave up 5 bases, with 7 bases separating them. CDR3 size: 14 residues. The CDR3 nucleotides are TGTGCCACCAGTGATTTACAGGGAACCGGGGAGCTGTTTTTT. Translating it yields CATSDLQGTGELFF.

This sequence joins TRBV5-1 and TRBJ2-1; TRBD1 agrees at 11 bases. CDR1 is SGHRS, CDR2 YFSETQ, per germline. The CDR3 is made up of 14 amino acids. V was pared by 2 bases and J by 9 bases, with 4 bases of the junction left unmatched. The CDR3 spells CASSLGQGATEQFF. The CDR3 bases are TGCGCCAGCAGCTTAGGACAGGGGGCGACTGAGCAGTTCTTC.

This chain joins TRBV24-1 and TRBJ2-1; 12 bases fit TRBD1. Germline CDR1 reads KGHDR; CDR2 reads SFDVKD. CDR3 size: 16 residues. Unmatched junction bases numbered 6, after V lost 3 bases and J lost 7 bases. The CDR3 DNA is TGTGCCACCAGTGATAAGGGACAGGGGGCGAGGAATGAGCAGTTCTTC. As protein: CATSDKGQGARNEQFF.

Here the CDR3 reads CASSVGGAHSPLHF. Written as DNA, the CDR3 is TGTGCCAGCAGCGTAGGGGGGGCCCATTCACCCCTCCACTTT. J is TRBJ1-6 and V is TRBV9; possible D gene TRBD1, 6 bases. The length of the CDR3 is 14 residues. Between the trimmed V and J ends, which lost 0 bases and 8 bases, there was a span of 9 bases. Germline V gene data show CDR1 as SGDLS and CDR2 as YYNGEE. Combining the CDR3 with reference TRBV9 and TRBJ1-6 gives the whole variable domain DSGVTQTPKHLITATGQRVTLRCSPRSGDLSVYWYQQSLDQGLQFLIQYYNGEERAKGNILERFSAQQFPDLHSELNLSSLELGDSALYFCASSVGGAHSPLHFGNGTRLTVT.

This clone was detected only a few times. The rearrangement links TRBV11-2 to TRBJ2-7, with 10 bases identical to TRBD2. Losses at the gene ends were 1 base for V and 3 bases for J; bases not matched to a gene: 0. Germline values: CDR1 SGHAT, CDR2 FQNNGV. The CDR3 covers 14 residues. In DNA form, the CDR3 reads TGTGCCAGCAGCTTAGCTAGCGGGGGCTACGAGCAGTACTTC. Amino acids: CASSLASGGYEQYF.

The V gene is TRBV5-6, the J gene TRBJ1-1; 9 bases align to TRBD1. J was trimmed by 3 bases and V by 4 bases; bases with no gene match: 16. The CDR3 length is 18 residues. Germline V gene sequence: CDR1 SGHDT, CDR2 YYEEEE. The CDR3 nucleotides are TGTGCCAGCAGCCTGAAGAGGGACAGGGAGGGCCCCCACACTGAAGCTTTCTTT. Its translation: CASSLKRDREGPHTEAFF.

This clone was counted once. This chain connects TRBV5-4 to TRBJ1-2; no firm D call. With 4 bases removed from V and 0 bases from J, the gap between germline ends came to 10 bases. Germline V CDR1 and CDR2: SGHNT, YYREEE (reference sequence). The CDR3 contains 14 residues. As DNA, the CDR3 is TGTGCCAGCAGCCGGAAGATCCCTAACTATGGCTACACCTTC. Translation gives CASSRKIPNYGYTF.

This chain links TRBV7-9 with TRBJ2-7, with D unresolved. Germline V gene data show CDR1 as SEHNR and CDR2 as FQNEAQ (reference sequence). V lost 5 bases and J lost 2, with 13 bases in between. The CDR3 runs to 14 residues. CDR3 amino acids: CASSPRTVTYEQYV. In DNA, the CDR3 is TGTGCCAGCAGCCCCCGGACGGTTACCTACGAGCAGTACGTC.

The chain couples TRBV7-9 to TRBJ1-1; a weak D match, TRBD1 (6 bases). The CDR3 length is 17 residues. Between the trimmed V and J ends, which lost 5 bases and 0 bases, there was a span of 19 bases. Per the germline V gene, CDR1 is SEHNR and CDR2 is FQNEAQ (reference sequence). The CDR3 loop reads CASSATPTGTLNTEAFF. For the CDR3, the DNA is TGTGCCAGCAGCGCAACTCCAACCGGGACACTGAACACTGAAGCTTTCTTT.

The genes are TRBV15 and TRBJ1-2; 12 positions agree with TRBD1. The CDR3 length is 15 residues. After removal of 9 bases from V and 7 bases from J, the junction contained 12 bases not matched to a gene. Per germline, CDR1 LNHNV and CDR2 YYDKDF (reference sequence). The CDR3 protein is CATSPGQGALFGYTF. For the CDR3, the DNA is TGTGCCACAAGTCCGGGACAGGGGGCGCTTTTTGGCTACACCTTC.

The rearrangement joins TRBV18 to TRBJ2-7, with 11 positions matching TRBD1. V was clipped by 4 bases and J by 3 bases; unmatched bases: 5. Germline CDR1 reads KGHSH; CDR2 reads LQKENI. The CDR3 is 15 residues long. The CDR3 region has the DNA TGTGCCAGCTCACTAACCGGGACAGGGGGCTACGAGCAGTACGTC. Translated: CASSLTGTGGYEQYV.